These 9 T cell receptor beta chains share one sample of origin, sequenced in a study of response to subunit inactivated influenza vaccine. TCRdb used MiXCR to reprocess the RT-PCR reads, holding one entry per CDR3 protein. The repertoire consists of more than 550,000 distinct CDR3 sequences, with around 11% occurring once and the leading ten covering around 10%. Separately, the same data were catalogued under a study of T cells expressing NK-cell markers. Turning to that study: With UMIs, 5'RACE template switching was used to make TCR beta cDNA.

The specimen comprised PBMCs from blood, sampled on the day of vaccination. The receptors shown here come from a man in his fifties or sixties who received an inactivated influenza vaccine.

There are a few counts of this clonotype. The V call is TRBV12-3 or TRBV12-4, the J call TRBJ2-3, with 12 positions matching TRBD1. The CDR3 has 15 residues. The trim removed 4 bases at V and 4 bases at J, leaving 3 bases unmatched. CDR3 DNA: TGTGCCAGCAGTTGGGGGACAGGGGGCCCAGATACGCAGTATTTT. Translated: CASSWGTGGPDTQYF.

CDR3 loop: CASSADSAPTDTQYF. CDR3 in DNA: TGTGCCAGCAGCGCGGACTCGGCCCCCACAGATACGCAGTATTTT. This chain uses TRBV7-2 with TRBJ2-3; D is perhaps TRBD2 (5 bases). Germline CDR1 reads SGHTA; CDR2 reads FQGNSA. The V gene lost 5 bases and the J gene lost 2 bases, with 14 bases spanning the gap. The CDR3 contains 15 residues.

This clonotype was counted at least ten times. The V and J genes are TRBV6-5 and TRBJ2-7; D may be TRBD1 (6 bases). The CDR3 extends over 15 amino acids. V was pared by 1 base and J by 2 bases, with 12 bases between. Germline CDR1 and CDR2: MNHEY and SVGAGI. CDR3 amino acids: CASSYLQGSPYEQYF. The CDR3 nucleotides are TGTGCCAGCAGTTACTTACAGGGCTCCCCCTACGAGCAGTACTTC.

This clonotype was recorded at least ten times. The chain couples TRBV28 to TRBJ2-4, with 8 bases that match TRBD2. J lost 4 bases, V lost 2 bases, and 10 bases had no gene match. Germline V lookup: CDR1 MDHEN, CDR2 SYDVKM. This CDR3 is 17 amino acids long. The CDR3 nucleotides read TGTGCCAGCAGTTTACATCTTGTTAGCGGGGATAAAAACATTCAGTACTTC. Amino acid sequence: CASSLHLVSGDKNIQYF. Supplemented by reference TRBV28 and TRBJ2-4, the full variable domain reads DVKVTQSSRYLVKRTGEKVFLECVQDMDHENMFWYRQDPGLGLRLIYFSYDVKMKEKGDIPEGYSVSREKKERFSLILESASTNQTSMYLCASSLHLVSGDKNIQYFGAGTRLSVL.

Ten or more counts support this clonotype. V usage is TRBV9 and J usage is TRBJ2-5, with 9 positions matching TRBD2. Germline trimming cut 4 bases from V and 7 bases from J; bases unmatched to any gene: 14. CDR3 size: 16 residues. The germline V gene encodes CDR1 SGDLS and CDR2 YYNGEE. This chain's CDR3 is CASSPPGLAKVGTQYF. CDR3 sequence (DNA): TGTGCCAGCAGCCCCCCGGGACTAGCAAAAGTCGGGACCCAGTACTTC. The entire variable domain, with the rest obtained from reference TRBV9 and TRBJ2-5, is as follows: DSGVTQTPKHLITATGQRVTLRCSPRSGDLSVYWYQQSLDQGLQFLIQYYNGEERAKGNILERFSAQQFPDLHSELNLSSLELGDSALYFCASSPPGLAKVGTQYFGPGTRLLVL.

The CDR3 protein is CASSLGTTGNIQYF. The CDR3 DNA reads TGTGCCAGCAGCTTAGGGACTACGGGAAACATTCAGTACTTC. The V gene is TRBV7-9, the J gene TRBJ2-4; D is possibly TRBD2 (6 bases). Between the trimmed V and J ends, which lost 1 base and 6 bases, there was a span of 10 bases. The V gene's germline CDR1 is SEHNR and CDR2 FQNEAQ (reference sequence). The CDR3 loop spans 14 amino acids.

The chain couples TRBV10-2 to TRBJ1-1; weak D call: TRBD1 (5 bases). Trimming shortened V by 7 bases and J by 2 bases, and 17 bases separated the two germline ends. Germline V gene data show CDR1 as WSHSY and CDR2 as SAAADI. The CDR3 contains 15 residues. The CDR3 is CASTPGREVNTEAFF. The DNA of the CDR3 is TGCGCCAGCACCCCTGGCAGGGAGGTTAACACTGAAGCTTTCTTT.

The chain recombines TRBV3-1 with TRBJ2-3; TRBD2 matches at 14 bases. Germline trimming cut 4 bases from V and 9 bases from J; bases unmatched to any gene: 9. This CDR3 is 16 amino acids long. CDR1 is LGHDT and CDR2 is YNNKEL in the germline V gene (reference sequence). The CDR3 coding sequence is TGTGCCAGCAGCCCTCGACTAGCGGGGGGGCCAGGGACGCAGTATTTT. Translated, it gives CASSPRLAGGPGTQYF.

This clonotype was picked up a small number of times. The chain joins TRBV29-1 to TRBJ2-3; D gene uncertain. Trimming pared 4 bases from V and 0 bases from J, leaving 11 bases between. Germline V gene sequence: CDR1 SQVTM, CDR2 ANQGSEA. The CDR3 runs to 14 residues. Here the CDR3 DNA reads TGCAGCGTTGGAATTACCGCTAGCACAGATACGCAGTATTTT. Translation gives CSVGITASTDTQYF.